This T cell receptor (beta chain) was sequenced for a study of T cell repertoires in cytomegalovirus infection. Whole-study context: Public signatures in TCR beta pointed to CMV infection and matching HLA type. General study points: Using cumulative public TCR beta family frequency, the authors identified those who carried CMV together with the relevant HLA.

Remarks on this clonotype: Antigen specificity is unknown.

Each CDR3 protein gets one entry after TCRdb re-called the reads with MiXCR. The repertoire holds approximately 500,000 distinct CDR3 sequences, roughly a third seen once, with about a sixth in the top ten. The sequencing used cultured PBMCs, collected from culture after CMV antigen stimulation. The clonotype comes from a human donor in good health (CMV status not recorded). Some clones in this sample may be carry-over from other donors' samples.

This CDR3 reads CASSIGSRLANEKLFF. In nucleotides, the CDR3 is TGTGCCAGTAGTATAGGTTCTCGATTGGCGAATGAAAAACTGTTTTTT. The chain has TRBV19 and TRBJ1-4; D gene uncertain. Germline loops: CDR1 LNHDA, CDR2 SQIVND (reference sequence). The CDR3 is 16 residues long. Trimming pared 1 base from V and 5 bases from J, leaving 14 bases between.